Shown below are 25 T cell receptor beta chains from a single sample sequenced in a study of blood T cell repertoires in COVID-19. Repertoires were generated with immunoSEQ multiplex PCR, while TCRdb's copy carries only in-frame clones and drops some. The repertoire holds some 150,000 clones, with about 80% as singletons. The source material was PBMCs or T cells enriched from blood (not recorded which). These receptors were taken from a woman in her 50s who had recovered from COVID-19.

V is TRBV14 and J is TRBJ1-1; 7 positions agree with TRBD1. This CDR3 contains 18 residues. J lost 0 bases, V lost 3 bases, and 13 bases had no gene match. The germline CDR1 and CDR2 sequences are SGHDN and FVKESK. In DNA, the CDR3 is TGTGCCAGCAGCCACAGTCGTCGCAGGGGGAACATGAACACTGAAGCTTTCTTT. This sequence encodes CASSHSRRRGNMNTEAFF.

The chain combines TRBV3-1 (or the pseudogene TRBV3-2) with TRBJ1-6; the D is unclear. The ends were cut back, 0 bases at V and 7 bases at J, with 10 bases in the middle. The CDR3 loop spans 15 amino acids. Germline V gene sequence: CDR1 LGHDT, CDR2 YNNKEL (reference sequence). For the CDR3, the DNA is TGTGCCAGCAGCCAAGATCTTGCGGCCAATTCACCCCTCCACTTT. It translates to CASSQDLAANSPLHF.

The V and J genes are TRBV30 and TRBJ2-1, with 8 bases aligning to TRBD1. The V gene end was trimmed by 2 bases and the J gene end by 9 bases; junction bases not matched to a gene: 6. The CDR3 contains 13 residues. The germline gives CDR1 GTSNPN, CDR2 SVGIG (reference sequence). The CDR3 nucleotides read TGTGCCTGGAGTCGGCAGGGGGCAGGTGAGCAGTTCTTC. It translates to CAWSRQGAGEQFF.

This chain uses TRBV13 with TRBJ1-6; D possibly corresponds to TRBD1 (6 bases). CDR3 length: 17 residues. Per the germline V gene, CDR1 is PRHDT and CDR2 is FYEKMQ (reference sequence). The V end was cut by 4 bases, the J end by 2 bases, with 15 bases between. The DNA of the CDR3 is TGTGCCAGCAGCTCAGCGGGGGGCGTCACCTATAATTCACCCCTCCACTTT. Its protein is CASSSAGGVTYNSPLHF.

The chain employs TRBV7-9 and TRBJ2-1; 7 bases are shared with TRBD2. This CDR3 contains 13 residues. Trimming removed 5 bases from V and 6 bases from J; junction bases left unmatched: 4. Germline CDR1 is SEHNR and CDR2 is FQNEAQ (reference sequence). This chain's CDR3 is CASSEGLFNEQFF. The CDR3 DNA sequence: TGTGCCAGCAGCGAGGGACTATTCAATGAGCAGTTCTTC.

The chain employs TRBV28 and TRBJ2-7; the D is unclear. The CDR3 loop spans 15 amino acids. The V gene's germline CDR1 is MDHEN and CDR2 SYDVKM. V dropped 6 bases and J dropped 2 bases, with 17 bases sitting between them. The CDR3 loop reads CASSLTATPTYEQYF. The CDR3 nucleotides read TGTGCCAGCAGCCTAACTGCAACCCCAACCTACGAGCAGTACTTC.

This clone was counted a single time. CDR3 bases: TGTGCCAGCAGCTTATCTGCACAGGGTCCCGAGCAGTACTTC. It encodes CASSLSAQGPEQYF. J is TRBJ2-7 and V is TRBV7-9; maybe TRBD1 (6 bases). The CDR3 runs 14 residues. Germline loops: CDR1 SEHNR, CDR2 FQNEAQ (reference sequence). V gave up 2 bases and J gave up 6 bases, with 14 bases separating them. The full variable domain, completed using reference TRBV7-9 and TRBJ2-7, is DTGVSQNPRHKITKRGQNVTFRCDPISEHNRLYWYRQTLGQGPEFLTYFQNEAQLEKSRLLSDRFSAERPKGSFSTLEIQRTEQGDSAMYLCASSLSAQGPEQYFGPGTRLTVT.

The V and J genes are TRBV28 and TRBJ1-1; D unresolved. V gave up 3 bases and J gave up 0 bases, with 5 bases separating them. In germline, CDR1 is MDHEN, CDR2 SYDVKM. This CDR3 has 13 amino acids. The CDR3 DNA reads TGTGCCAGCAGTTTGACTGTGAACACTGAAGCTTTCTTT. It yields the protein CASSLTVNTEAFF.

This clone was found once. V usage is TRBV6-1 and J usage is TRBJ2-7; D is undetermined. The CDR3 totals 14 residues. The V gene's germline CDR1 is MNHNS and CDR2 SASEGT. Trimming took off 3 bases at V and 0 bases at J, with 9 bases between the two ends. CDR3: CASSDATRSYEQYF. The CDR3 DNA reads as TGTGCCAGCAGTGACGCGACACGCTCCTACGAGCAGTACTTC.

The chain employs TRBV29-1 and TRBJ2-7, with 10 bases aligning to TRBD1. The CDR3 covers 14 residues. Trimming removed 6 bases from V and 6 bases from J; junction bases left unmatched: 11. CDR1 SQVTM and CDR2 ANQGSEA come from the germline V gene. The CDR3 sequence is CSVATGTGDSEQYF. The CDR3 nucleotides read TGCAGCGTAGCCACCGGGACAGGGGACTCCGAGCAGTACTTC.

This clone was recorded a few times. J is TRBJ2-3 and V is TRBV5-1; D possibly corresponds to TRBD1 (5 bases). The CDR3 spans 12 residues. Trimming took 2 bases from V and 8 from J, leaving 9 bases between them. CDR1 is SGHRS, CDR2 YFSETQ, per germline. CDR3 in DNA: TGCGCCAGCAGCTTTGACAGATTTACGCAGTATTTT. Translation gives CASSFDRFTQYF.

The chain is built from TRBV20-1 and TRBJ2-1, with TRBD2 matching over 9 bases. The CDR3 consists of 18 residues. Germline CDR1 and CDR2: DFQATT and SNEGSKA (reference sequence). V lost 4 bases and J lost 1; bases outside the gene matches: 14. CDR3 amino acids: CSAIDGAGGPVSYNEQFF. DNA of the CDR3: TGCAGTGCTATTGACGGGGCGGGAGGGCCAGTGTCCTACAATGAGCAGTTCTTC.

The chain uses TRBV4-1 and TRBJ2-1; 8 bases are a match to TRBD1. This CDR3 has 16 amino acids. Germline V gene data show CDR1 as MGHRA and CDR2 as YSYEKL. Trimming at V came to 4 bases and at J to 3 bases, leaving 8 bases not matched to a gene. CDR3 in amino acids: CASSRTTGDVYNEQFF. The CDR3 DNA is TGCGCCAGCAGCCGAACGACAGGGGATGTCTACAATGAGCAGTTCTTC.

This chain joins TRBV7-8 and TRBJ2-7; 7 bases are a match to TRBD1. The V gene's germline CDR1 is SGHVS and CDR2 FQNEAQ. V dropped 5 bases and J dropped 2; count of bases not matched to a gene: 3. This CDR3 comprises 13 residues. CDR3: CASSLDRTYEQYF. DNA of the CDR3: TGTGCCAGCAGCCTGGACAGGACCTACGAGCAGTACTTC.

This chain's CDR3 is CASSFGGPFSEQFF. Here the CDR3 DNA reads TGTGCCAGCAGCTTCGGGGGGCCTTTTAGTGAGCAGTTCTTC. This chain uses TRBV3-1 (or the pseudogene TRBV3-2) with TRBJ2-1; a weak D match, TRBD2 (7 bases). This CDR3 region has 14 residues. Trimming cost V 5 bases and J 9 bases, with 17 bases left between them. Germline CDR1 and CDR2: LGHDT and YNNKEL (reference sequence).

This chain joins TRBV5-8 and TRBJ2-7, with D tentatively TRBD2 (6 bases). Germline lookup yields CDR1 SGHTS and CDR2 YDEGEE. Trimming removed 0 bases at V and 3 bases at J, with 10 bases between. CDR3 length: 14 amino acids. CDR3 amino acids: CASSLDGGIYEQYF. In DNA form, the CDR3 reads TGTGCCAGCAGCTTGGACGGGGGAATCTACGAGCAGTACTTC.

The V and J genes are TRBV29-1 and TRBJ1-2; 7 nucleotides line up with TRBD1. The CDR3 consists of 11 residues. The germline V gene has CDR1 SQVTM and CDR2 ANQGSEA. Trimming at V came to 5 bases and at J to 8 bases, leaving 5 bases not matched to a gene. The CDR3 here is CSVKTGSGYTF. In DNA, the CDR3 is TGCAGCGTTAAGACAGGGTCCGGCTACACCTTC.

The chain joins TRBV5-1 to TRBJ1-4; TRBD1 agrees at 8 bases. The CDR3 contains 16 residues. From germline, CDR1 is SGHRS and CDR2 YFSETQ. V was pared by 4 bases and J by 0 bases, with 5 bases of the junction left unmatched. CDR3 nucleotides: TGCGCCAGCAGCCGACAGGGGCACACAACTAATGAAAAACTGTTTTTT. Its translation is CASSRQGHTTNEKLFF.

The chain's CDR3 is CASRSRGGSNQPQHF. The CDR3 DNA sequence: TGTGCCAGCAGATCCCGAGGGGGTAGCAATCAGCCCCAGCATTTT. The chain carries TRBV28 and TRBJ1-5; D is perhaps TRBD1 (6 bases). The CDR3 has 15 residues. Trimming stripped 6 bases from V and 0 bases from J, with 12 bases between. Germline CDR1 and CDR2: MDHEN and SYDVKM.

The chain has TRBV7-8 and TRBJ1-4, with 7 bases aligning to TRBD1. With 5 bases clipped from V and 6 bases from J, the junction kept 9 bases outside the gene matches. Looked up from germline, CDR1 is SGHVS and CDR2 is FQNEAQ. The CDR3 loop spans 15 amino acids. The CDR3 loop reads CASSQWGQFDEKLFF. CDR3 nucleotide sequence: TGTGCCAGCAGCCAATGGGGACAGTTTGATGAAAAACTGTTTTTT.

CDR3 coding DNA: TGTGCCAGCAGTAGCGGGAGTTGGGCCGACAATGAGCAGTTCTTC. It codes for CASSSGSWADNEQFF. The chain carries TRBV2 and TRBJ2-1; 8 bases match TRBD2. The CDR3 extends over 15 amino acids. Germline-derived CDR1 and CDR2 are SNHLY and FYNNEI. With V trimmed by 5 bases and J by 5 bases, 8 bases remained unmatched.

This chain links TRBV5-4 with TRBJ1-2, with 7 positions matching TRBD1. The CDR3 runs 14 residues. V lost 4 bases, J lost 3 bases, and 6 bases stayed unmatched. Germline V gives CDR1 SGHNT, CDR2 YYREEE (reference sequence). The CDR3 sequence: CASSRAQGDYGYTF. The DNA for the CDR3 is TGTGCCAGCAGCCGAGCCCAGGGGGACTATGGCTACACCTTC.

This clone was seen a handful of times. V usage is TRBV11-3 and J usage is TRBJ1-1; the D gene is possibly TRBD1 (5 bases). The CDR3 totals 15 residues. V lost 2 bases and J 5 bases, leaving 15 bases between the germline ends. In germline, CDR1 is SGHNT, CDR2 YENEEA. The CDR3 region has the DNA TGTGCCAGCAGCTTAAAAGCCCCAGGGACTACTGAAGCTTTCTTT. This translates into CASSLKAPGTTEAFF.

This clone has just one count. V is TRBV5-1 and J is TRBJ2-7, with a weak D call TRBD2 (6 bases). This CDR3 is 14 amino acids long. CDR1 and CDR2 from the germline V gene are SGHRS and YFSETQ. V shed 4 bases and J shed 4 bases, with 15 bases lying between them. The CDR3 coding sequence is TGCGCCAGCAGCATTGCCGGGACTCAATACGAGCAGTACTTC. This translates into CASSIAGTQYEQYF. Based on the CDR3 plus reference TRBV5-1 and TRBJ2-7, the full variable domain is KAGVTQTPRYLIKTRGQQVTLSCSPISGHRSVSWYQQTPGQGLQFLFEYFSETQRNKGNFPGRFSGRQFSNSRSEMNVSTLELGDSALYLCASSIAGTQYEQYFGPGTRLTVT.

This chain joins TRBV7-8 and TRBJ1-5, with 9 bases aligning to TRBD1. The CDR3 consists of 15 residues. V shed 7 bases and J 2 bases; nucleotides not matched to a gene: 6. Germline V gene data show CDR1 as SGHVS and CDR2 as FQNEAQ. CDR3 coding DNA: TGTGCCAGCACCGAGACAGGGGGGGGCAATCAGCCCCAGCATTTT. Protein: CASTETGGGNQPQHF.